The 16 T cell receptor beta chains given below trace back to one sample, sequenced in a study of CD8 T cells in Susac syndrome (dated by TCRdb to between 2019 and 2020). Library method: the immunoSEQ multiplex PCR assay. RNA was extracted using the RNeasy kit, and roughly 0.45 to 1 microgram was reverse transcribed with random hexamers. TCRdb trimmed the raw reads at Q25, called clones with MiXCR and kept productive beta chains. Each CDR3 protein gets just one entry, which takes the most common genes and DNA from the rows behind it. The sample table shows about 140,000 distinct CDR3 sequences, and roughly 94% are seen once. The ten largest make up approximately 0.08% of the sample. Sequencing was carried out using CD4+ T cells from PBMCs. These receptors all come from a human donor in good health.

This rearrangement joins TRBV20-1 to TRBJ1-1; 7 nucleotides agree with TRBD1. Per germline, CDR1 DFQATT and CDR2 SNEGSKA (reference sequence). Trimming cost V 7 bases and J 1 base; bases outside gene matches: 3. This CDR3 has 12 residues. In nucleotides, the CDR3 is TGCAGTGTGACAGGGTCGAACACTGAAGCTTTCTTT. Residues: CSVTGSNTEAFF.

For the CDR3, the DNA is TGCGCCAGCAGTCTCGGACGGAAGAGCCCACAAGAGACCCAGTACTTC. This translates into CASSLGRKSPQETQYF. V usage is TRBV5-1 and J usage is TRBJ2-5; D call uncertain. This CDR3 is built from 16 residues. Germline loops: CDR1 SGHRS, CDR2 YFSETQ. V lost 5 bases and J lost 2, with 19 bases in between.

The J gene is TRBJ2-5, the V gene TRBV7-9; D remains unclear. Germline V gene sequence: CDR1 SEHNR, CDR2 FQNEAQ (reference sequence). CDR3 length: 15 amino acids. Trimming removed 5 bases at V and 3 bases at J, with 16 bases between. This chain's CDR3 is CASSLRRTAEETQYF. Here the CDR3 DNA reads TGTGCCAGCAGCCTACGCCGGACGGCAGAAGAGACCCAGTACTTC.

The CDR3 region is CASSLQGGMPQHF. The CDR3 DNA sequence: TGTGCCAGCAGTCTTCAGGGGGGGATGCCCCAGCATTTT. The V call is TRBV12-3 or TRBV12-4, the J call TRBJ1-5; the match to TRBD1 covers 7 bases. The trim removed 5 bases at V and 9 bases at J, leaving 7 bases unmatched. The CDR3 is 13 residues long.

V and J are TRBV9 and TRBJ2-3; D gene unclear. This CDR3 comprises 15 residues. Per germline, CDR1 SGDLS and CDR2 YYNGEE. The V end was cut by 0 bases, the J end by 0 bases, with 8 bases between. CDR3 sequence (DNA): TGTGCCAGCAGCGTAGAGGCCCTTAGCACAGATACGCAGTATTTT. As protein: CASSVEALSTDTQYF. The full variable domain, in which reference TRBV9 and TRBJ2-3 provide the parts outside the CDR3, is DSGVTQTPKHLITATGQRVTLRCSPRSGDLSVYWYQQSLDQGLQFLIQYYNGEERAKGNILERFSAQQFPDLHSELNLSSLELGDSALYFCASSVEALSTDTQYFGPGTRLTVL.

This chain uses TRBV12-3 or TRBV12-4 with TRBJ1-2, with D possibly matching TRBD1 (6 bases). The CDR3 runs to 14 residues. The germline V and J ends were trimmed by 4 bases and 0 bases, with 9 bases remaining between them. The CDR3 reads CASSYRQANYGYTF. Here the CDR3 DNA reads TGTGCCAGCAGTTATAGACAGGCTAACTATGGCTACACCTTC.

The chain links TRBV5-5 to TRBJ1-1; TRBD1 might be the D (6 bases). This CDR3 contains 13 residues. Per the germline V gene, CDR1 is SGHKS and CDR2 is YYEKEE (reference sequence). Trimming shortened V by 5 bases and J by 10 bases, and 18 bases separated the two germline ends. In DNA, the CDR3 is TGTGCCAGCAGACCTACAGGAGGGGGAGGAGCTTTCTTT. This translates into CASRPTGGGGAFF.

The rearrangement uses TRBV24-1 and TRBJ2-3, with D possibly TRBD2 on 6 matching bases. The CDR3 length is 16 residues. CDR1 is KGHDR and CDR2 is SFDVKD in the germline V gene. The V end was cut by 2 bases, the J end by 2 bases, with 13 bases between. CDR3 DNA sequence: TGTGCCACCAGTGATTGGGGCGGGGCCGACACAGATACGCAGTATTTT. This codes for CATSDWGGADTDTQYF.

The sample holds a few counts of this clonotype. The chain couples TRBV19 to TRBJ2-2; 7 nucleotides line up with TRBD1. The CDR3 loop spans 15 amino acids. CDR1 and CDR2 from the germline V gene are LNHDA and SQIVND (reference sequence). With V trimmed by 8 bases and J by 0 bases, 6 bases remained unmatched. CDR3 sequence: CASSSTGANTGELFF. CDR3 nucleotides: TGTGCCAGTTCCTCCACAGGGGCGAACACCGGGGAGCTGTTTTTT.

The chain joins TRBV10-3 to TRBJ2-3; D is perhaps TRBD2 (6 bases). V gave up 11 bases and J gave up 2 bases, with 11 bases separating them. Germline CDR1 ENHRY, CDR2 SYGVKD. This CDR3 region has 12 residues. CDR3 nucleotide sequence: TGTGCCGCAGGAGGGAACACAGATACGCAGTATTTT. Protein: CAAGGNTDTQYF.

The rearrangement links TRBV2 to TRBJ2-5, with 11 bases aligning to TRBD2. Trimming took 4 bases from V and 0 from J; bases not matched to a gene: 1. CDR1 and CDR2 (germline): SNHLY, FYNNEI. This CDR3 has 15 residues. This CDR3 is CASSGTSGYQETQYF. The CDR3 DNA follows: TGTGCCAGCAGTGGGACTAGCGGGTACCAAGAGACCCAGTACTTC.

The chain employs TRBV19 and TRBJ1-2; D not resolved. The CDR3 contains 15 residues. Germline lookup yields CDR1 LNHDA and CDR2 SQIVND (reference sequence). V shed 9 bases and J shed 9 bases, with 26 bases lying between them. CDR3 residues: CASKKQPHDLERYTF. CDR3 in DNA: TGTGCCAGCAAAAAGCAGCCCCATGACCTGGAGCGCTACACCTTC.

The genes are TRBV3-1 and TRBJ2-7; 10 bases are shared with TRBD2. J was trimmed by 6 bases and V by 3 bases; bases with no gene match: 11. Germline V lookup: CDR1 LGHDT, CDR2 YNNKEL (reference sequence). This CDR3 region has 16 residues. As DNA, the CDR3 is TGTGCCAGCAGCCAGCATACTAGCGGGGCCTACTCCGAGCAGTACTTC. It specifies CASSQHTSGAYSEQYF.

The J gene is TRBJ2-7, the V gene TRBV5-6, with TRBD1 matching over 11 bases. Losses at the gene ends were 2 bases for V and 3 bases for J; bases not matched to a gene: 4. Per the germline V gene, CDR1 is SGHDT and CDR2 is YYEEEE. The CDR3 is 15 residues long. CDR3 protein: CASSLPGTGGYEQYF. The CDR3 coding sequence is TGTGCCAGCAGCTTACCCGGGACAGGGGGCTACGAGCAGTACTTC.

This chain joins TRBV28 and TRBJ2-7; D tentatively fits TRBD1 or TRBD2 (6 bases each). The CDR3 extends over 14 amino acids. Germline CDR1 and CDR2: MDHEN and SYDVKM. Trimming shortened V by 2 bases and J by 0 bases, and 8 bases separated the two germline ends. The CDR3 protein is CASSLRGPSYEQYF. The CDR3, as DNA: TGTGCCAGCAGTTTACGGGGGCCCTCCTACGAGCAGTACTTC.

The V gene is TRBV15, the J gene TRBJ2-7; 9 bases are shared with TRBD1. Germline values: CDR1 LNHNV, CDR2 YYDKDF (reference sequence). This CDR3 spans 14 amino acids. Trimming removed 7 bases from V and 2 bases from J; junction bases left unmatched: 6. The CDR3 region is CATTPRTGAYEQYF. The CDR3 DNA reads as TGTGCCACCACCCCCAGGACAGGGGCCTACGAGCAGTACTTC. The whole variable domain, filled in from reference TRBV15 and TRBJ2-7, reads DAMVIQNPRYQVTQFGKPVTLSCSQTLNHNVMYWYQQKSSQAPKLLFHYYDKDFNNEADTPDNFQSRRPNTSFCFLDIRSPGLGDTAMYLCATTPRTGAYEQYFGPGTRLTVT.